This T cell receptor (beta chain) was observed in a study of response to subunit inactivated influenza vaccine. TCRdb redid the calling of the RT-PCR reads with MiXCR, one entry per CDR3 protein. Among about 540,000 distinct CDR3 sequences listed, around a quarter were seen once. The CDR3 is made up of 14 amino acids. The germline V gene has CDR1 LGHDT and CDR2 YNNKEL (reference sequence). The V end lost 0 bases, the J end lost 0 bases, and 3 bases lay between the germline ends. The sample was also reused in another study, on T cells expressing NK-cell markers. That publication notes: Scientists made TCR beta cDNA using 5'RACE template switching with UMIs.

The chain has TRBV3-1 and TRBJ1-3, with D unresolved. Sample: CD4+ T cells sorted from PBMCs, taken about 13 days after vaccination. The source of this sequence is a man between 45 and 60 years old who received an inactivated influenza vaccine. The CDR3 DNA sequence: TGTGCCAGCAGCCAAGACCACTCTGGAAACACCATATATTTT. Translating gives CASSQDHSGNTIYF.